The clone carrying this TCR beta chain turned up a few times. What it binds is not known. J lost 0 bases, V lost 0 bases, and 5 bases had no gene match. The germline gives CDR1 LGHNA, CDR2 YNFKEQ. The CDR3 loop spans 19 amino acids. The data were obtained in a study of regulatory T cells in long-lasting Graves disease. Time point described: persistent/refractory GD, antithyroid drugs over 5 years with positive TRAb. TCR sequences were obtained from RNA taken from PBMCs. Patients were from an endocrinology department in Xi'an, China. Libraries of TCR beta came from iRepertoire HTBI primers plus Arm-PCR of CDR3 regions. Via MiXCR, TCRdb re-called the multiplex PCR reads, giving one row per CDR3 protein. The repertoire includes a few hundred thousand distinct CDR3 sequences, around 20% of them detected once, and about 27% sits in the top ten. Study-wide findings and caveats: It is possible that accuracy was reduced by the small size of the sample. Among the persistent patients, 2,500 to 3,000 public clonotypes were shared, more than the roughly 990 shared among new patients. Persistent disease showed a preference for TRBV28, TRBJ1-2 and TRBJ2-5.

The V and J genes are TRBV4-2 and TRBJ1-6; 10 bases match TRBD1. The material was peripheral blood mononuclear cells (PBMCs), obtained when the disease was refractory, from a patient treated with antithyroid drugs. The TCR sequence derives from a female donor with Graves disease. DNA of the CDR3: TGTGCCAGCAGCCAAGAAGTGACAGGGGGCTCCTCCTATAATTCACCCCTCCACTTT. This codes for CASSQEVTGGSSYNSPLHF.